This is a list of T cell receptor beta chains from one sample in a study of T cells in Graves' hyperthyroidism and ophthalmopathy. Via MiXCR, TCRdb re-called the multiplex PCR reads, giving one row per CDR3 protein. Of over 450,000 distinct CDR3 sequences in the sample, approximately 15% were seen once. The source material was blood. These receptors all come from a woman aged 18-35 years with Graves' hyperthyroidism. Both conserved end residues are part of each CDR3. D genes are given only for firm matches. A row's size may be missing; if present it is once, few, many or a size class.

v_call	j_call	d_call	clone_size	cdr3_aa	cdr3_nt
TRBV28	TRBJ1-4	NA	NA	CASSLRRPGGKLFF	TGTGCCAGCAGTTTACGACGACCCGGGGGGAAACTGTTTTTT
TRBV4-2	TRBJ2-7	NA	few	CASSQGGVRDGIYEQYF	TGTGCCAGCAGCCAAGGGGGGGTGAGGGACGGAATCTACGAGCAGTACTTC
TRBV2	TRBJ1-2	TRBD1	many	CASSDLDRANGYTF	TGTGCCAGCAGTGATCTAGACAGGGCGAATGGCTACACCTTC
TRBV20-1	TRBJ2-1	TRBD1	few	CSARSDRGPYNEQFF	TGCAGTGCTCGAAGTGACAGGGGGCCCTACAATGAGCAGTTCTTC
TRBV12-5	TRBJ1-5	TRBD1	many	CASGWGQGTQPQHF	TGTGCTAGTGGTTGGGGACAGGGGACTCAGCCCCAGCATTTT
TRBV19	TRBJ2-1	NA	few	CASSNSVDSYNEQFF	TGTGCCAGTAGTAACAGCGTTGACTCCTACAATGAGCAGTTCTTC
TRBV6-1	TRBJ2-2	NA	NA	CASSAARDKRARELFF	TGTGCCAGCAGTGCGGCCCGGGACAAAAGGGCCAGGGAGCTGTTTTTT
TRBV12-3/TRBV12-4	TRBJ1-6	TRBD1	many	CASSKTGGGSYNSPLHF	TGTGCCAGCAGTAAGACAGGGGGAGGATCCTATAATTCACCCCTCCACTTT
TRBV19	TRBJ1-5	NA	many	CASTSSNQPQHF	TGTGCCAGTACTAGTAGCAATCAGCCCCAGCATTTT
TRBV30	TRBJ2-3	TRBD1	NA	CAWSLGTGLPDTQYF	TGTGCCTGGAGCCTGGGGACAGGGCTGCCAGATACGCAGTATTTT
TRBV12-3/TRBV12-4	TRBJ1-2	TRBD1	many	CASSTGAPNRGSLDYGYTF	TGTGCCAGCAGTACCGGGGCGCCAAACAGGGGAAGCTTAGACTATGGCTACACCTTC
TRBV24-1	TRBJ1-4	NA	many	CATSEGGARDEKLFF	TGTGCCACCAGTGAAGGAGGGGCTCGGGATGAAAAACTGTTTTTT
TRBV27	TRBJ1-2	NA	NA	CASSLSGQNYGYTF	TGTGCCAGCAGTTTAAGCGGGCAGAACTATGGCTACACCTTC
TRBV3-1	TRBJ2-7	NA	NA	CASSHKGWASSSYEQYF	TGTGCCAGCAGCCACAAAGGATGGGCATCGAGCTCCTACGAGCAGTACTTC
TRBV5-1	TRBJ2-2	TRBD2	few	CASSQLAGGSTGELFF	TGCGCCAGCAGCCAACTAGCGGGAGGGAGCACCGGGGAGCTGTTTTTT
TRBV3-1	TRBJ2-2	NA	many	CASSQEAAGELFF	TGTGCCAGCAGCCAAGAAGCGGCCGGGGAGCTGTTTTTT
TRBV30	TRBJ2-5	NA	few	CAWRPSGRETQYF	TGTGCCTGGAGGCCGTCAGGGAGAGAGACCCAGTACTTC
TRBV18	TRBJ2-3	TRBD2	many	CASSPNGGRTDTQYF	TGTGCCAGCTCACCGAATGGCGGGAGAACAGATACGCAGTATTTT
TRBV6-1	TRBJ1-4	TRBD1	many	CAIEEDRVATNEKLFF	TGTGCCATCGAAGAGGACAGGGTTGCAACTAATGAAAAACTGTTTTTT
TRBV7-2	TRBJ2-1	NA	once	CASSLWDGRSYNEQFF	TGTGCCAGCAGCTTATGGGACGGCAGATCCTACAATGAGCAGTTCTTC
TRBV30	TRBJ1-1	NA	many	CAWMIGSTEAFF	TGTGCCTGGATGATAGGGAGCACTGAAGCTTTCTTT
TRBV7-8	TRBJ1-3	NA	few	CASSAERTSGNTIYF	TGTGCCAGCTCGGCCGAAAGGACCTCTGGAAACACCATATATTTT
TRBV5-1	TRBJ2-3	TRBD2	NA	CASSLRDYSTDTQYF	TGCGCCAGCAGCTTAAGGGACTACTCCACAGATACGCAGTATTTT
TRBV9	TRBJ2-1	TRBD2	NA	CASTGSGSPEQFF	TGTGCCAGCACGGGTAGCGGGAGTCCTGAGCAGTTCTTC
TRBV7-9	TRBJ2-1	TRBD1	NA	CASSLSGTVMNEQFF	TGTGCCAGCAGCTTGTCCGGGACAGTCATGAATGAGCAGTTCTTC
TRBV15	TRBJ2-3	NA	many	CATSRPSKSREDTQYF	TGTGCCACCAGCAGACCCTCGAAATCGCGGGAAGATACGCAGTATTTT
TRBV20-1	TRBJ2-3	NA	many	CSARVGSSDTQYF	TGCAGTGCTAGGGTCGGGAGCTCAGATACGCAGTATTTT
TRBV7-3	TRBJ2-5	NA	many	CASSPTPDPRETQYF	TGTGCCAGCAGCCCTACTCCGGACCCTCGAGAGACCCAGTACTTC
TRBV7-2	TRBJ1-1	NA	NA	CASSFTGRLNTEAFF	TGTGCCAGCAGCTTCACAGGGAGGTTGAACACTGAAGCTTTCTTT